Listed here is a single TCR beta chain. Its matching antigen is unknown. The record originates from a study of shared clonotypes between healthy human individuals. The study, taken as a whole, reports: A small donor pool kept down the genetic and exposure-history diversity that was represented. Sampling included only blood; tissue repertoires likely differ.

Free of recent acute infections or vaccinations, the donors were healthy HIV-negative adults. The study used 85 million or so PBMCs per unsorted sample for genomic DNA. Assay used: immunoSEQ multiplex PCR; TCRdb lists only in-frame clones, some missing. Among hundreds of thousands of clones listed, about 76% were seen once. From germline, CDR1 is MGHRA and CDR2 YSYEKL. Trimming pared 4 bases from V and 5 bases from J, leaving 12 bases between. The CDR3 runs to 13 residues. This rearrangement joins TRBV4-1 to TRBJ2-7; D remains ambiguous. This clonotype originated in a woman in her thirties or forties in good health. Some clones in this sample may be carry-over from other donors' samples. The sample taken for sequencing was PBMCs. This CDR3 is CASSPLRGDEQYF. The CDR3 nucleotides are TGCGCCAGCAGCCCGCTCCGTGGGGACGAGCAGTACTTC.